The entry below gives a single T cell receptor (beta chain) sequence along with its context. This specimen belongs to a study of control samples from healthy donors and cancer patients. Trimming removed 6 bases at V and 5 bases at J, with 16 bases between. There are 15 residues in the CDR3. CDR1 is SGHAT, CDR2 FQNNGV, per germline. Measured with immunoSEQ multiplex PCR; TCRdb has only the in-frame clones, and not every one. The table has fewer than 90,000 clones, roughly 84% seen once. The sequencing input was blood. The sequence came from a man aged 50 to 60 in good health. J is TRBJ1-4 and V is TRBV11-2, with TRBD1 as a possible D gene (6 bases). CDR3 in amino acids: CASSQSGTRNEKLFF. CDR3 bases: TGTGCCAGCAGTCAATCCGGGACAAGGAATGAAAAACTGTTTTTT.